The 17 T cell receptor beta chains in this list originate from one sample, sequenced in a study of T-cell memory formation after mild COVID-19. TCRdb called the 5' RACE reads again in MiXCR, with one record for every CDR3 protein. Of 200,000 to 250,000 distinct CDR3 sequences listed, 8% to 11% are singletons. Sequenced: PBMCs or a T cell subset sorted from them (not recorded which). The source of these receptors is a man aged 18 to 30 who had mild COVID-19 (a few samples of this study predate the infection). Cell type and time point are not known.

CDR3: CSARVGYQETQYF. The CDR3 DNA reads TGCAGTGCTAGAGTCGGATACCAAGAGACCCAGTACTTC. The chain uses TRBV20-1 and TRBJ2-5; D unclear. Trimming cost V 1 base and J 0 bases, with 6 bases left between them. This CDR3 is built from 13 residues. The germline CDR1 and CDR2 sequences are DFQATT and SNEGSKA (reference sequence).

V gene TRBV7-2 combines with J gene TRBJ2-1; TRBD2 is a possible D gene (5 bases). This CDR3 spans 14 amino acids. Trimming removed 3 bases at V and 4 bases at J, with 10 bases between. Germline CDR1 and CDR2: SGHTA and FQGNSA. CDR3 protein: CASSFDPGYNEQFF. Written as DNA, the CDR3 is TGTGCCAGCAGCTTTGATCCGGGGTACAATGAGCAGTTCTTC.

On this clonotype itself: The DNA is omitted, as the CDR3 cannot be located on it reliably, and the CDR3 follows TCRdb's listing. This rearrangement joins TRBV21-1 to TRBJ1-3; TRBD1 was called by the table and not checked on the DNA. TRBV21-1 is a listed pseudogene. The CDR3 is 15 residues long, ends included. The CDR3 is CASNKVGQGSNTIYF.

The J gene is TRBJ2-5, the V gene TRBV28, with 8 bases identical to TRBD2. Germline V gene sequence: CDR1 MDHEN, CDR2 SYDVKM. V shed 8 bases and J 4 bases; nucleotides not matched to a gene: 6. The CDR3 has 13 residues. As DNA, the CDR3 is TGTGCCAGCTTCGGGGGGGCGGGAGAGACCCAGTACTTC. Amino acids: CASFGGAGETQYF.

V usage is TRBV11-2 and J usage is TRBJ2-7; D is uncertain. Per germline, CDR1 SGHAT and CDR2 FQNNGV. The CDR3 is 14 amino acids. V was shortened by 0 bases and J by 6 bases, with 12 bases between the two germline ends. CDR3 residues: CASSLDRLVSEQYF. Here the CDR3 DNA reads TGTGCCAGCAGCTTAGATAGGCTAGTTTCCGAGCAGTACTTC.

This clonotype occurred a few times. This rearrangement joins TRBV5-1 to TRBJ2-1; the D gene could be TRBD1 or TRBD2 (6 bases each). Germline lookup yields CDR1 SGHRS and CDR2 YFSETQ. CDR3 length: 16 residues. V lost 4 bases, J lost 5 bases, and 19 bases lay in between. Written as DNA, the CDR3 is TGCGCCAGCAGCCGGACGGGAGAGGGGGTCCACAATGAGCAGTTCTTC. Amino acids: CASSRTGEGVHNEQFF.

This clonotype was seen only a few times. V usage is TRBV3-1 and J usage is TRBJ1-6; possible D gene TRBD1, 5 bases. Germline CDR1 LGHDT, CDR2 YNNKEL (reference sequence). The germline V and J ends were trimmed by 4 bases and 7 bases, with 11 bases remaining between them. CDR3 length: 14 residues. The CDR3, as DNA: TGTGCCAGCAGCCGCGGGGCGGGGAATTCACCCCTCCACTTT. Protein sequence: CASSRGAGNSPLHF. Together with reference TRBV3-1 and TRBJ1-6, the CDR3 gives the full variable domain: DTAVSQTPKYLVTQMGNDKSIKCEQNLGHDTMYWYKQDSKKFLKIMFSYNNKELIINETVPNRFSPKSPDKAHLNLHINSLELGDSAVYFCASSRGAGNSPLHFGNGTRLTVT.

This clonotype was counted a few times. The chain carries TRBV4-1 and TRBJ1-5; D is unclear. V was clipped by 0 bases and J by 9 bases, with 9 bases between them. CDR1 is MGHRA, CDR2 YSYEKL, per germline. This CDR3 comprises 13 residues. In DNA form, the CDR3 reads TGCGCCAGCAGCCAAGAGGGAGGGCGGCCCCAGCATTTT. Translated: CASSQEGGRPQHF.

CDR3 loop: CASNRIGDSPLHF. CDR3 DNA sequence: TGTGCCAGCAACAGGATCGGAGATTCACCCCTCCACTTT. This chain uses TRBV28 with TRBJ1-6; TRBD1 might be the D (5 bases). This CDR3 contains 13 residues. The germline V and J ends were trimmed by 7 bases and 8 bases, with 12 bases remaining between them. Germline CDR1 reads MDHEN; CDR2 reads SYDVKM. Variable domain in full (rest from reference TRBV28 and TRBJ1-6): DVKVTQSSRYLVKRTGEKVFLECVQDMDHENMFWYRQDPGLGLRLIYFSYDVKMKEKGDIPEGYSVSREKKERFSLILESASTNQTSMYLCASNRIGDSPLHFGNGTRLTVT.

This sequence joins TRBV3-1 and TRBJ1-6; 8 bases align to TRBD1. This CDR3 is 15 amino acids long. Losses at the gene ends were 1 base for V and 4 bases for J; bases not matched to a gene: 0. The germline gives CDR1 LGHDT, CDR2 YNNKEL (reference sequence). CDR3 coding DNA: TGTGCCAGCAGCCAAGGACAGGGGTATAATTCACCCCTCCACTTT. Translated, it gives CASSQGQGYNSPLHF.

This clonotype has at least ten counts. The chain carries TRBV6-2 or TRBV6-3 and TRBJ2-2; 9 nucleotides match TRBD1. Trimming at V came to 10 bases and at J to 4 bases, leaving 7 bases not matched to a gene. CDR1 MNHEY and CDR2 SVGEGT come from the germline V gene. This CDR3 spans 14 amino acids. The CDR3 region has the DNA TGTGCCACCCGGGACAGGGCTACCACCGGGGAGCTGTTTTTT. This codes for CATRDRATTGELFF.

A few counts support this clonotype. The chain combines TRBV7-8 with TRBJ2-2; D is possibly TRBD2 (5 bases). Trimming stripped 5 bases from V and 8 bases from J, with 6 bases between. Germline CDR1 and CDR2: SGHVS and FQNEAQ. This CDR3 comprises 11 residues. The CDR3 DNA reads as TGTGCCAGCAGCCGGGATGGGGAGCTGTTTTTT. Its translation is CASSRDGELFF.

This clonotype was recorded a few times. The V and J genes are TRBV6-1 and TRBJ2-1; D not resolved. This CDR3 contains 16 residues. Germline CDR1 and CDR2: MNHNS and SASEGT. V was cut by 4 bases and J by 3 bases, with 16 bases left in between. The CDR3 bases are TGTGCCAGCAGTGCATCCTGGCCCCCCTTCTACAATGAGCAGTTCTTC. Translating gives CASSASWPPFYNEQFF.

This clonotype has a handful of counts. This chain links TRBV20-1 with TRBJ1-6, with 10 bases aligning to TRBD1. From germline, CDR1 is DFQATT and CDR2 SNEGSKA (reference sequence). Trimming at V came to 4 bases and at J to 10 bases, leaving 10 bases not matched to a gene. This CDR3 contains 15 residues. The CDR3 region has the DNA TGCAGTGCTAACTCCGGGACAGGGGTAGGGTCACCCCTCCACTTT. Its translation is CSANSGTGVGSPLHF.

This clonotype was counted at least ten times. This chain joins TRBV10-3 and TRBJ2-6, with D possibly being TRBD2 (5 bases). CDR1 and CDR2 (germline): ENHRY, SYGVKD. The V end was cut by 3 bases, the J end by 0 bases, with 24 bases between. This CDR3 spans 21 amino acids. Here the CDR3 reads CAISDARLGERPISGANVLTF. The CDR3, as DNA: TGTGCCATCAGTGACGCAAGGTTAGGAGAGCGGCCTATCTCTGGGGCCAACGTCCTGACTTTC.

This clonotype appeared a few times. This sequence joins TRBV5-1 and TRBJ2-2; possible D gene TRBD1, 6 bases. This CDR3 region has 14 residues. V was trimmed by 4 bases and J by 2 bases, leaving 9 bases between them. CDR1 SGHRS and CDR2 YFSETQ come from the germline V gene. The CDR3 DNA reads TGCGCCAGCAGCGAGACAGGAAACACCGGGGAGCTGTTTTTT. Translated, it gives CASSETGNTGELFF.

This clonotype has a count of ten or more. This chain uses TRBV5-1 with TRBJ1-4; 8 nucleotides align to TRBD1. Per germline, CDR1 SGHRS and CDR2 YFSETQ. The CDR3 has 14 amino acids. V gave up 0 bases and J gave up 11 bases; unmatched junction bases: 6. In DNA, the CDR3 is TGCGCCAGCAGCTTGGCGACAGGGGATGGGAAACTGTTTTTT. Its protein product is CASSLATGDGKLFF.